This T cell receptor (beta chain) is from a study of T cell changes during pregnancy in multiple sclerosis. Some clones are missing from TCRdb's copy, which holds only in-frame ones; the method was immunoSEQ multiplex PCR. The sample consists of tens of thousands of clones, 86% of them appearing once. The TCR originated in a female donor in good health, enrolled as a control in a pregnancy study. This specimen was CD8+ T cells from peripheral blood mononuclear cells, taken in the first trimester of pregnancy.

CDR3 residues: CASTHQGLQPQHF. The DNA for the CDR3 is TGTGCCAGCACACATCAGGGGCTTCAGCCCCAGCATTTT. This chain joins TRBV6-6 and TRBJ1-5; a possible D gene is TRBD1 (6 bases). This CDR3 is 13 amino acids long. Germline assignment: CDR1 MNHNY and CDR2 SVGAGI (reference sequence). The germline V and J ends were trimmed by 7 bases and 6 bases, with 13 bases remaining between them.